This T cell receptor beta chain emerged from a study of blood T cell repertoires in COVID-19. Whole-study context: Acute and convalescent COVID-19 samples came from the United States, Italy and Spain. Sample material is recorded as cDNA or gDNA derived from T cells, B-cell-depleted T cells, or PBMCs.

Libraries were prepared by immunoSEQ multiplex PCR; TCRdb keeps only in-frame clonotypes and omits some of them. Of 10,000 to 15,000 clones listed, roughly 78% are singletons. The V gene's germline CDR1 is KGHSH and CDR2 LQKENI. J lost 8 bases, V lost 3 bases, and 8 bases had no gene match. CDR3 length: 15 residues. The chain combines TRBV18 with TRBJ1-4, with 8 bases fitting TRBD1. Sequencing input: peripheral blood. This receptor was identified in a human donor in a cohort sampled during active COVID-19. CDR3: CASSPTGTGSEKLFF. The CDR3 DNA reads as TGTGCCAGCTCACCGACCGGGACAGGAAGCGAAAAACTGTTTTTT.